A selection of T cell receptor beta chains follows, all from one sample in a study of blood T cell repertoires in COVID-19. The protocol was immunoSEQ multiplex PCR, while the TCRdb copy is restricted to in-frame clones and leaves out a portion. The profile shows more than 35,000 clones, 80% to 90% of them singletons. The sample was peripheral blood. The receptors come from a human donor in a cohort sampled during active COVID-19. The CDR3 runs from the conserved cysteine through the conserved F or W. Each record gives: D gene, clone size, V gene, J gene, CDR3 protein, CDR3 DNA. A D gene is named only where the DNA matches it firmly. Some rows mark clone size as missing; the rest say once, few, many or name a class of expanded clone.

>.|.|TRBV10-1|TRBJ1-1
CASSASGGTEAFF
TGCGCCAGCAGTGCCTCCGGGGGCACTGAAGCTTTCTTT
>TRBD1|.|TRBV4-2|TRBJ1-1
CASSPRQGVNTEAFF
TGTGCCAGCAGCCCAAGACAGGGGGTGAACACTGAAGCTTTCTTT
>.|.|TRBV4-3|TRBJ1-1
CASSQGVARPLEAFF
TGCGCCAGCAGCCAAGGCGTTGCCAGGCCTTTGGAAGCTTTCTTT
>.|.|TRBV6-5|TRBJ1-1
CASTGGMNTEAFF
TGTGCCAGCACGGGTGGTATGAACACTGAAGCTTTCTTT
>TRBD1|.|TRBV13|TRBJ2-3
CASSSGQTQYF
TGTGCCAGCAGCTCGGGACAGACGCAGTATTTT
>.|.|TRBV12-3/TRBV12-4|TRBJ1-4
CASSADNEKLFF
TGTGCCAGCAGCGCAGATAATGAAAAACTGTTTTTT
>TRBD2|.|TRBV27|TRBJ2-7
CASRHYAGGGHEQYF
TGTGCCAGCAGGCACTACGCGGGAGGCGGCCACGAGCAGTACTTC
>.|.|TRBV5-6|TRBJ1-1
CASSWEGGNTEAFF
TGTGCCAGCAGCTGGGAGGGGGGGAACACTGAAGCTTTCTTT
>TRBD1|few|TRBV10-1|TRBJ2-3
CASSARDRGPDTQYF
TGCGCCAGCAGTGCCCGGGACAGGGGGCCAGATACGCAGTATTTT
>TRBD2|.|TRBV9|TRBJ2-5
CASSVASGGATETQYF
TGTGCCAGCAGCGTAGCTAGCGGGGGGGCCACAGAGACCCAGTACTTC
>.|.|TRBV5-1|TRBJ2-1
CASSQSGLYNEQFF
TGCGCCAGCAGCCAGAGCGGACTCTACAATGAGCAGTTCTTC
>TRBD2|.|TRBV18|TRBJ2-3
CASSPTRASGADTQYF
TGTGCCAGCTCACCAACTCGGGCTAGCGGGGCTGATACGCAGTATTTT
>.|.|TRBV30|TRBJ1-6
CAWSRGHGPGPSPLHF
TGTGCCTGGAGTCGAGGACACGGCCCAGGTCCTTCACCCCTCCACTTT
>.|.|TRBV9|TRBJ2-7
CASSGPWGQTYEQYF
TGTGCCAGCAGCGGCCCTTGGGGACAAACCTACGAGCAGTACTTC
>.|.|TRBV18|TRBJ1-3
CASSPLGAGNTIYF
TGTGCCAGCTCACCACTGGGGGCCGGAAACACCATATATTTT
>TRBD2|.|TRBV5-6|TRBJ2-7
CASSLSTSGGEQYF
TGTGCCAGCAGCCTTTCCACTAGCGGAGGGGAGCAGTACTTC
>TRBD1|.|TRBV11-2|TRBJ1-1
CASAQVRGQLEAFF
TGTGCCAGCGCTCAGGTTCGGGGACAGCTTGAAGCTTTCTTT
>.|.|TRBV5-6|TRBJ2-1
CASSLDGMSSYNEQFF
TGTGCCAGCAGCTTGGACGGGATGAGCTCCTACAATGAGCAGTTCTTC
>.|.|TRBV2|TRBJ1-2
CASSESRTGISYGYTF
TGTGCCAGCAGTGAATCCAGGACGGGGATCAGCTATGGCTACACCTTC
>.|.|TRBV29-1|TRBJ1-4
CSVWSGELGEKLFF
TGCAGCGTTTGGTCCGGGGAACTAGGAGAAAAACTGTTTTTT
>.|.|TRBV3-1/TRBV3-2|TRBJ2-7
CASSSTGIAYAEQYF
TGTGCCAGCAGCTCGACGGGAATCGCCTACGCGGAGCAGTACTTC
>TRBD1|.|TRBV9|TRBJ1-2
CASSPGPQGGYGYTF
TGTGCCAGCAGCCCGGGCCCTCAGGGGGGCTATGGCTACACCTTC
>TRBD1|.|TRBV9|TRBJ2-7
CASSVGQGAYEQYF
TGTGCCAGCAGCGTAGGGCAGGGGGCCTACGAGCAGTACTTC
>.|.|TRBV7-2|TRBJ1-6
CASSLEISYSPLHF
TGTGCCAGCAGCTTAGAAATCTCCTATTCACCCCTCCACTTT
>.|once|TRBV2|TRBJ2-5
CASTGGRQETQYF
TGTGCCAGCACGGGGGGCAGACAAGAGACCCAGTACTTC
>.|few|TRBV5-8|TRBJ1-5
CASSLQGYSNQPQHF
TGTGCCAGCAGCCTACAGGGATATAGCAATCAGCCCCAGCATTTT
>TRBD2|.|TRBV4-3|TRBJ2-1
CASSHDGGLAGIYNEQFF
TGCGCCAGCAGCCACGACGGAGGACTAGCGGGCATCTACAATGAGCAGTTCTTC
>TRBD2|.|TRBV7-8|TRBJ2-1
CASSPTSGGYNEQFF
TGTGCCAGCAGCCCAACTAGCGGGGGATACAATGAGCAGTTCTTC
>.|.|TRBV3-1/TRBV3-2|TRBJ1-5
CASSQGRSNQPQHF
TGTGCCAGCAGCCAAGGCAGGAGCAATCAGCCCCAGCATTTT
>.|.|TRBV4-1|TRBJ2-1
CASSQAWATNEQFF
TGCGCCAGCAGCCAAGCGTGGGCGACCAATGAGCAGTTCTTC
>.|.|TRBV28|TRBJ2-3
CASRLYTDTQYF
TGTGCCAGCAGGCTCTACACAGATACGCAGTATTTT
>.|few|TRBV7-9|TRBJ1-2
CASSSEQGDYGYTF
TGTGCCAGCAGCTCCGAACAGGGTGACTATGGCTACACCTTC
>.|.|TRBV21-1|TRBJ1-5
CAAGAGDNQPQHF
TGTGCCGCCGGAGCAGGGGATAATCAGCCCCAGCATTTT
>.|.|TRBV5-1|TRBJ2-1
CASSLAAGKNEQFF
TGCGCCAGCAGCTTGGCGGCAGGGAAGAATGAGCAGTTCTTC
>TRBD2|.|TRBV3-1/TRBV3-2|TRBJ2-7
CASSQAGLAGEDEQYF
TGTGCCAGCAGCCAAGCCGGACTAGCGGGAGAAGACGAGCAGTACTTC
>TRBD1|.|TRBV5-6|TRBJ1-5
CASSIWDRGDFSNQPQHF
TGTGCCAGCAGCATATGGGACAGGGGGGATTTTAGCAATCAGCCCCAGCATTTT
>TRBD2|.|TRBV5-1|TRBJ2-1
CASSLTSGRREQFF
TGCGCCAGCAGCTTAACTAGCGGGAGGAGGGAGCAGTTCTTC
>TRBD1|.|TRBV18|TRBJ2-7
CASSPAGGLNNEQYF
TGTGCCAGCTCACCAGCAGGGGGCCTAAATAACGAGCAGTACTTC
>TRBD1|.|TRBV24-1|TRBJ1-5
CAGPGQATKRTGQPQHF
TGTGCCGGCCCGGGACAGGCGACCAAACGGACCGGTCAGCCCCAGCATTTT
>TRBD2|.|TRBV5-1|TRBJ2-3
CASSLLAGSTDTQYF
TGCGCCAGCAGCCTACTAGCGGGGAGCACAGATACGCAGTATTTT
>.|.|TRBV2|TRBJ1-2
CASGQTNNYGYTF
TGTGCCAGCGGGCAGACCAATAACTATGGCTACACCTTC
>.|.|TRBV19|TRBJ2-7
CASRARASSYEQYF
TGTGCCAGTAGGGCGCGGGCAAGCTCCTACGAGCAGTACTTC
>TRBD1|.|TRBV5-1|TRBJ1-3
CASSLALETGGKEDTIYF
TGCGCCAGCAGCTTGGCCCTCGAGACAGGGGGCAAGGAGGACACCATATATTTT
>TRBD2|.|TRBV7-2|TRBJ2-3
CASSFSGRAVDTQYF
TGTGCCAGCAGCTTTAGCGGGAGGGCCGTAGATACGCAGTATTTT